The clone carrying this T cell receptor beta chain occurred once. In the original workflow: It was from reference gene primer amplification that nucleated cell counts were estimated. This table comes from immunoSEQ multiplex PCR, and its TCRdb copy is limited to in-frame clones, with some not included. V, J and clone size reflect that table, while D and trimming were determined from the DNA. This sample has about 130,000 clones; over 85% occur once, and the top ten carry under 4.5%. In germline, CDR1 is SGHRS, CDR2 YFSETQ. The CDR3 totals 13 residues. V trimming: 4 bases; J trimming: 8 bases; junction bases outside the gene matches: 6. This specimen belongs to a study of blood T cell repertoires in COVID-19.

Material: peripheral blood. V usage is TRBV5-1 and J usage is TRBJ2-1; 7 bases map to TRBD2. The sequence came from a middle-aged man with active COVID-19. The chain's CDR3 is CASSKGLSDEQFF. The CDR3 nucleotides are TGCGCCAGCAGCAAGGGACTATCAGATGAGCAGTTCTTC.